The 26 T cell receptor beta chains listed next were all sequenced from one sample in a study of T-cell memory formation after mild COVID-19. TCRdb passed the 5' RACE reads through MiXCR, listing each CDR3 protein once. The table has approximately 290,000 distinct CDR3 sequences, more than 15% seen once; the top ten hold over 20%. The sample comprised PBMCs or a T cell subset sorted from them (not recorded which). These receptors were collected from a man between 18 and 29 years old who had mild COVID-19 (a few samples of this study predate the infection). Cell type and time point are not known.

CDR3 loop: CSVEVWQGAATDTQYF. The CDR3 nucleotides are TGCAGCGTTGAAGTGTGGCAGGGGGCCGCGACAGATACGCAGTATTTT. The chain is built from TRBV29-1 and TRBJ2-3; TRBD1 aligns across 8 bases. This CDR3 comprises 16 residues. V was pared by 1 base and J by 3 bases, with 9 bases of the junction left unmatched. Germline lookup yields CDR1 SQVTM and CDR2 ANQGSEA.

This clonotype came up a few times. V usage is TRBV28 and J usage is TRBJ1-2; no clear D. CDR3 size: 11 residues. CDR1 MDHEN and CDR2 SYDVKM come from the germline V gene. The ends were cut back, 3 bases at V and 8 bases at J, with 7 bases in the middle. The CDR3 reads CASSLTRGYTF. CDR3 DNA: TGTGCCAGCAGTTTGACTCGCGGCTACACCTTC.

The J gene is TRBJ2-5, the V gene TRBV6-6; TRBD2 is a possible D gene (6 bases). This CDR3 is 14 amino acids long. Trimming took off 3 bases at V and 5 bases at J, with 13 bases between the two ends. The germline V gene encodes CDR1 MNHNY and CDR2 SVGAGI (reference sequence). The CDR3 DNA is TGTGCCAGCAGTTATGGAGGGGTAGTCGAGACCCAGTACTTC. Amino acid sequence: CASSYGGVVETQYF.

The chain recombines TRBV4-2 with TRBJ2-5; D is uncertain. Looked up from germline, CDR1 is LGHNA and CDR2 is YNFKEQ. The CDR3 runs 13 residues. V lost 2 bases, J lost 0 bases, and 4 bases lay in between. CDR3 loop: CASSQYDQETQYF. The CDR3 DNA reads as TGTGCCAGCAGCCAATATGACCAAGAGACCCAGTACTTC.

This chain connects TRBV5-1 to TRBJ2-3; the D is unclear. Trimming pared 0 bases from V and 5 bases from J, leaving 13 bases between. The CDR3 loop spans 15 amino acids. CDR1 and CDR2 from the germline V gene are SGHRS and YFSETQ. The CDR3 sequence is CASSLDAGLRDTQYF. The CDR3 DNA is TGCGCCAGCAGCTTGGACGCCGGTCTGCGAGATACGCAGTATTTT. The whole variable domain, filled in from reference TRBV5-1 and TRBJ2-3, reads KAGVTQTPRYLIKTRGQQVTLSCSPISGHRSVSWYQQTPGQGLQFLFEYFSETQRNKGNFPGRFSGRQFSNSRSEMNVSTLELGDSALYLCASSLDAGLRDTQYFGPGTRLTVL.

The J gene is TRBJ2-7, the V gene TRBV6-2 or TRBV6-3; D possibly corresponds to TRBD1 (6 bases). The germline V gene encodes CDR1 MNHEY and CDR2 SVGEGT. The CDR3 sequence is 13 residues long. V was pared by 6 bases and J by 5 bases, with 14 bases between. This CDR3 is CASRDPGHNEQYF. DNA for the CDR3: TGTGCCAGCAGAGATCCGGGACATAACGAGCAGTACTTC.

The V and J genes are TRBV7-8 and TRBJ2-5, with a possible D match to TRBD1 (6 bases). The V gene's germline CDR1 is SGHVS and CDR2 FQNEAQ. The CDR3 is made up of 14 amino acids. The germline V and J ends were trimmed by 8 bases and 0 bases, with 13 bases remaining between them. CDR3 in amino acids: CASGRGHNQETQYF. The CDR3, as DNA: TGTGCCAGCGGCCGGGGACACAACCAAGAGACCCAGTACTTC.

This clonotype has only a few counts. DNA of the CDR3: TGTGCCAGCAGTTTGGGGGACAGGGCGTCCAATGAGCAGTTCTTC. Its protein product is CASSLGDRASNEQFF. The chain combines TRBV12-3 or TRBV12-4 with TRBJ2-1, with TRBD1 matching 9 bases. The CDR3 totals 15 residues. After removal of 3 bases from V and 6 bases from J, the junction contained 6 bases not matched to a gene.

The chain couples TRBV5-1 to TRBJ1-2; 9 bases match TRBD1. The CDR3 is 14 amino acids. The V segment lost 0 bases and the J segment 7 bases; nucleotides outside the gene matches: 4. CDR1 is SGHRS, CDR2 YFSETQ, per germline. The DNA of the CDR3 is TGCGCCAGCAGCTTGGCCGGGACAGGGAGTGGCTACACCTTC. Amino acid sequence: CASSLAGTGSGYTF.

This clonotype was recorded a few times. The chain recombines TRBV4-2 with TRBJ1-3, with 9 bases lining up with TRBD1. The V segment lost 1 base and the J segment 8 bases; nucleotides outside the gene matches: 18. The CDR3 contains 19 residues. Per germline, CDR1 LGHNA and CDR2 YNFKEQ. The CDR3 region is CASSQVIVPGQGVWDTIYF. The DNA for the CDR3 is TGTGCCAGCAGCCAAGTTATTGTACCGGGACAGGGTGTGTGGGACACCATATATTTT.

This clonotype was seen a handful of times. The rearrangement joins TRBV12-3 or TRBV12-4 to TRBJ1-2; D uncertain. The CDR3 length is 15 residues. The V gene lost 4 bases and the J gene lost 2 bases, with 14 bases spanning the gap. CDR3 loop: CASSSTTQGNYGYTF. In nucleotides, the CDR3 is TGTGCCAGCAGTTCCACGACCCAAGGAAACTATGGCTACACCTTC.

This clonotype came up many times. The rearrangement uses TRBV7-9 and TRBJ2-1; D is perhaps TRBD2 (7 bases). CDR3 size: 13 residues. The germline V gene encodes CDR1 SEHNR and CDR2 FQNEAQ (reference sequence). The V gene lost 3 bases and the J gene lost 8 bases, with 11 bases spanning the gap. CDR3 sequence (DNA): TGTGCCAGCAGCTTTCGGCGGGGGCATGAGCAGTTCTTC. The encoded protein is CASSFRRGHEQFF.

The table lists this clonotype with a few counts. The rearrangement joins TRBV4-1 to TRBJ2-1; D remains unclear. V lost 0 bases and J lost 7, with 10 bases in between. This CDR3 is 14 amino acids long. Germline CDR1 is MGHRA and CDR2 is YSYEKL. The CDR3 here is CASSQEKAPNEQFF. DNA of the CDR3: TGCGCCAGCAGCCAAGAAAAGGCCCCAAATGAGCAGTTCTTC.

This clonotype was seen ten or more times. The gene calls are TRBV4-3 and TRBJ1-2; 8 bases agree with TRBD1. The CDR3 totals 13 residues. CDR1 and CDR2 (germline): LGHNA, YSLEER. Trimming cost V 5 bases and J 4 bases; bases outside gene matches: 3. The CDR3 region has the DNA TGCGCCAGCAGCTTCGGACAGGGCTATGGCTACACCTTC. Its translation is CASSFGQGYGYTF.

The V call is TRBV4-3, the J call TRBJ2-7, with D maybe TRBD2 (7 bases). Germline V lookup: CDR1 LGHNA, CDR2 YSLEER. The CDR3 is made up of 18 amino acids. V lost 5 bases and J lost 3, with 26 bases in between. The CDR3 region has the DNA TGCGCCAGCAGCGTAGCTTGTAAGGGGGGGCCTTTTTTCTACGAGCAGTACGTC. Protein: CASSVACKGGPFFYEQYV.

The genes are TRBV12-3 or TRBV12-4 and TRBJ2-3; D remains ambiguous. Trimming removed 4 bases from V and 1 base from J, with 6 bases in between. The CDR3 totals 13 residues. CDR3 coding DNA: TGTGCCAGCAGTTGGCAGCGCACAGATACGCAGTATTTT. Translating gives CASSWQRTDTQYF.

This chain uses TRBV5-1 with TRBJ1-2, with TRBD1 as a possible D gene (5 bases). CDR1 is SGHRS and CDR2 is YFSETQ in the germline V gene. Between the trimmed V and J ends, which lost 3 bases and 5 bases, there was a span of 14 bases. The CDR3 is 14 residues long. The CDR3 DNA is TGCGCCAGCAGCTCTGGGACCGTCATGTATGGCTACACCTTC. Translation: CASSSGTVMYGYTF.

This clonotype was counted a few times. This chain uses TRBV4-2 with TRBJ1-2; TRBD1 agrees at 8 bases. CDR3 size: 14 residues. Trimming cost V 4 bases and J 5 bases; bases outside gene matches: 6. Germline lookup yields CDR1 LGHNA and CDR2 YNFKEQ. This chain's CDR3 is CASSPGQGPYGYTF. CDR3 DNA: TGTGCCAGCAGCCCAGGACAGGGACCTTATGGCTACACCTTC.

The CDR3 region has the DNA TGTGCCAGCAGCTTTGGGTGGGGCTACACAGGGGGCAGGACTGAAGCTTTCTTT. Its protein product is CASSFGWGYTGGRTEAFF. This chain uses TRBV7-2 with TRBJ1-1; the match to TRBD1 covers 9 bases. The trim removed 3 bases at V and 5 bases at J, leaving 16 bases unmatched. From germline, CDR1 is SGHTA and CDR2 FQGNSA. The CDR3 is 18 residues long.

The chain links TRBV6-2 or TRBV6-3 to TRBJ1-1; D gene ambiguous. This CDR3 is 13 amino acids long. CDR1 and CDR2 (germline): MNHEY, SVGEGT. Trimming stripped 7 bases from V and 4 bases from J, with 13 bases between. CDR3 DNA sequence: TGTGCCAGCACCGGGTGGGGATCCACTGAAGCTTTCTTT. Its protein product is CASTGWGSTEAFF.

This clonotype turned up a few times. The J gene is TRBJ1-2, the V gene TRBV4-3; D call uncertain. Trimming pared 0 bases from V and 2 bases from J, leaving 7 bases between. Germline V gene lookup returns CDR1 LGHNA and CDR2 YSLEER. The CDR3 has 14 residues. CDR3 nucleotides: TGCGCCAGCAGCCAAGACGGCAGAAACTATGGCTACACCTTC. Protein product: CASSQDGRNYGYTF.

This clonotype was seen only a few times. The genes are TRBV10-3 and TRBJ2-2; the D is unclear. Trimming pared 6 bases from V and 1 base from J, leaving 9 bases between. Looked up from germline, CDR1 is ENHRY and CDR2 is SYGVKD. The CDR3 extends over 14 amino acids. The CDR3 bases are TGTGCCATCAGGGGTCCGGGGAACACCGGGGAGCTGTTTTTT. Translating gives CAIRGPGNTGELFF.

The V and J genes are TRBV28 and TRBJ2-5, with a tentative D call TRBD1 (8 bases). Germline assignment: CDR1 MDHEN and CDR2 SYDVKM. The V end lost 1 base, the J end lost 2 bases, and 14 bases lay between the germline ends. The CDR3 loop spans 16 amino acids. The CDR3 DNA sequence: TGTGCCAGCAGTTTATCCGGACAGGGACTACAAGAGACCCAGTACTTC. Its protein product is CASSLSGQGLQETQYF.

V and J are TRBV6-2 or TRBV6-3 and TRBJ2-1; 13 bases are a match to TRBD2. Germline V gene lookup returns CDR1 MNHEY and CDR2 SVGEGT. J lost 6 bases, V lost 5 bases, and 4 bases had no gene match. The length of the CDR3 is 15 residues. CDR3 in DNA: TGTGCCAGCAGTCGTGGGACTAGCGGGGCCAATGAGCAGTTCTTC. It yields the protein CASSRGTSGANEQFF.

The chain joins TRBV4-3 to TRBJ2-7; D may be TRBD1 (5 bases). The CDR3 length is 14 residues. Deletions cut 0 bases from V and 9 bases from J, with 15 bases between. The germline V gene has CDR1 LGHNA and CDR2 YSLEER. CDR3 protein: CASSQDQGAARQYF. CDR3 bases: TGCGCCAGCAGCCAAGATCAAGGGGCGGCTCGGCAGTACTTC.

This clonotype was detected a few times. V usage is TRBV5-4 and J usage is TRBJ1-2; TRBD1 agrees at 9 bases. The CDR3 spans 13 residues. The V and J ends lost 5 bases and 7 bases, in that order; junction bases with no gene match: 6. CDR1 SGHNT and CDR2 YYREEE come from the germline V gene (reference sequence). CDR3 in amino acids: CASSLQGARGYTF. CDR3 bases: TGTGCCAGCAGTTTACAGGGGGCGCGTGGCTACACCTTC.